This T cell receptor beta chain emerged from a study of shared clonotypes between healthy human individuals. Positive CCR7 selection of CD45RO-negative cells yielded the naive CD8 cells, and terminally differentiated effector memory CD45RA+ cells were excluded. Clones were sequenced by immunoSEQ multiplex PCR, and TCRdb holds only the in-frame ones, with some missing. This sample carries around 550,000 clones, approximately 96% of them seen once, and the ten largest clones take about 0.11%. This clone came up once. This TCR was recovered from a woman aged 25 to 39 in good health. Material for sequencing was naive CD8+ T cells sorted from blood.

This CDR3 reads CASSLWAGRQETQYF. The CDR3 DNA reads TGTGCCAGCAGTTTATGGGCGGGAAGGCAAGAGACCCAGTACTTC. The chain links TRBV27 to TRBJ2-5, with D maybe TRBD2 (6 bases). V dropped 1 base and J dropped 2 bases, with 11 bases sitting between them. Per the germline V gene, CDR1 is MNHEY and CDR2 is SMNVEV (reference sequence). This CDR3 contains 15 residues.